This is a list of T cell receptor beta chains from one sample in a study of blood T cell repertoires in COVID-19. TCRdb's table, derived via immunoSEQ multiplex PCR, lists solely in-frame clones and lacks some. Of 100,000 to 150,000 clones listed, approximately 88% were seen once; the top ten hold about 18%. The sequenced sample consisted of peripheral blood. Receptors originate from a woman older than 75 with acute or convalescent COVID-19. Both conserved end residues are part of each CDR3.

v_call cdr3_aa
TRBV18 CASSPTNAGELFF
TRBV27 CASRGGRITDTQYF
TRBV7-9 CASSLGGQGEDYGYTF
TRBV25-1 CATRQGTYEQYF
TRBV7-9 CASSSTPVSGRVRDEQYF
TRBV9 CASSVGAGDSYNEQFF
TRBV10-3 CAISDLRGRKQETQYF
TRBV6-1 CASSELAGHNSNQPQHF
TRBV4-3 CASSQAKGAGNEKLFF
TRBV11-2 CASMTPLTSGGGDTQYF
TRBV18 CASSPLGGRSEAFF
TRBV7-9 CASSLYRGRDGYTF
TRBV15 CATSRDLGGRVSNSPLHF
TRBV5-1 CASSRLASSYNEQFF
TRBV29-1 CSVAWTERTEAFF
TRBV7-2 CASSLEGQGSYGYTF
TRBV6-2/TRBV6-3 CASSFYIRQGSMNTEAFF
TRBV7-2 CASSLGGGGNTEAFF
TRBV6-2/TRBV6-3 CASSKFTGSTDTQYF
TRBV30 CAWSVGGVEQYF
TRBV19 CASSMSPPEQFF
TRBV3-1/TRBV3-2 CASSQVDDSYGYTF
TRBV5-1 CASSSGGSTDTQYF
TRBV11-2 CASSLGRGYGYTF
TRBV21-1 CASSSGTSGRAGADTQYF
TRBV11-2 CASSPLQGSPLHF
TRBV24-1 CATSDPSRDRGRFCNQPQHF